These 14 T cell receptor beta chains were sequenced from one sample in a study of regulatory T cells in long-lasting Graves disease. Indicated time point: persistent/refractory GD, antithyroid drugs over 5 years with positive TRAb. There was RNA extracted from PBMCs, and the TCR library was made from it. Arm-PCR of CDR3 regions and iRepertoire HTBI primers were used to build TCR beta libraries. Each CDR3 protein is one row after TCRdb ran MiXCR on the multiplex PCR reads. The repertoire holds 390,000 or so distinct CDR3 sequences, with more than 20% as singletons. Sample: peripheral blood mononuclear cells (PBMCs), taken when the disease was refractory, from a patient treated with antithyroid drugs. The receptor set was obtained from a middle-aged woman with Graves disease.

This chain uses TRBV19 with TRBJ2-3; D ambiguous. The germline V gene encodes CDR1 LNHDA and CDR2 SQIVND (reference sequence). V was shortened by 3 bases and J by 6 bases, with 10 bases between the two germline ends. The CDR3 runs 13 residues. CDR3 DNA: TGTGCCAGTAGTATCGTCGGTCCTGATACGCAGTATTTT. Amino acid sequence: CASSIVGPDTQYF.

In its sample, this clonotype was seen a few times. The chain employs TRBV25-1 and TRBJ2-5; TRBD1 might be the D (6 bases). This CDR3 spans 14 amino acids. Germline assignment: CDR1 MGHDK and CDR2 SYGVNS. V was pared by 3 bases and J by 5 bases, with 13 bases between. The CDR3 is CASSDPGVTETQYF. The CDR3 DNA sequence: TGTGCCAGCAGTGATCCAGGGGTTACGGAGACCCAGTACTTC.

This clonotype was picked up many times. The CDR3 sequence: CASSETGRSEKLFF. The CDR3 nucleotides read TGTGCCAGCAGTGAAACCGGGAGGAGTGAAAAACTGTTTTTT. This chain joins TRBV2 and TRBJ1-4; no clear D. CDR3 size: 14 residues. The V and J ends lost 2 bases and 7 bases respectively, with 11 bases between them. Germline values: CDR1 SNHLY, CDR2 FYNNEI. Looking up the rest from reference TRBV2 and TRBJ1-4 gives the full variable domain: EPEVTQTPSHQVTQMGQEVILRCVPISNHLYFYWYRQILGQKVEFLVSFYNNEISEKSEIFDDQFSVERPDGSNFTLKIRSTKLEDSAMYFCASSETGRSEKLFFGSGTQLSVL.

This clonotype was observed at least ten times. V is TRBV7-8 and J is TRBJ2-5; 13 bases match TRBD2. Trimming cost V 4 bases and J 4 bases; bases outside gene matches: 9. Germline CDR1 is SGHVS and CDR2 is FQNEAQ. CDR3 size: 17 residues. The CDR3 bases are TGTGCCAGCAGCTCCCGGACTAGCGGGAGAGGCGGAGAGACCCAGTACTTC. This sequence encodes CASSSRTSGRGGETQYF.

This clonotype appeared many times. This chain joins TRBV2 and TRBJ2-7, with D perhaps given as TRBD1 or TRBD2 (6 bases each). CDR1 and CDR2 from the germline V gene are SNHLY and FYNNEI. The CDR3 consists of 15 residues. Trimming pared 8 bases from V and 4 bases from J, leaving 21 bases between. CDR3 sequence: CASGGLSHLLYEQYF. The CDR3 nucleotides are TGTGCCAGCGGGGGGCTGAGTCACCTCCTGTACGAGCAGTACTTC.

Concerning this clonotype: At one end the junction does not follow the germline gene, possibly because of a read error. The CDR3 reads CATSTMNTEASF. CDR3 in DNA: TGTGCCACCTCAACAATGAACACTGAAGCTTCCTTT. This chain uses TRBV6-1 with TRBJ1-1; D remains unclear. This CDR3 has 12 residues. Germline CDR1 MNHNS, CDR2 SASEGT.

A few counts support this clonotype. The V call is TRBV18, the J call TRBJ2-7; D possibly uses TRBD1 or TRBD2 (5 bases each). Germline V gives CDR1 KGHSH, CDR2 LQKENI. The CDR3 is made up of 14 amino acids. V lost 3 bases, J lost 4 bases, and 13 bases lay in between. DNA for the CDR3: TGTGCCAGCTCACCCGGGACCGAAGGATACGAGCAGTACTTC. It translates to CASSPGTEGYEQYF.

This clonotype appeared many times. CDR3 in amino acids: CASSEGSGILYEQYF. DNA for the CDR3: TGTGCCAGCAGTGAAGGATCAGGGATCCTCTACGAGCAGTACTTC. The chain has TRBV25-1 and TRBJ2-7; TRBD1 might be the D (5 bases). The germline gives CDR1 MGHDK, CDR2 SYGVNS. CDR3 length: 15 amino acids. Trimming removed 2 bases from V and 3 bases from J, with 14 bases in between.

In its sample, this clonotype was seen many times. The chain joins TRBV6-1 to TRBJ1-2, with a tentative D call TRBD1 (6 bases). This CDR3 is 13 amino acids long. Per the germline V gene, CDR1 is MNHNS and CDR2 is SASEGT. Trimming removed 9 bases at V and 4 bases at J, with 15 bases between. The CDR3 loop is CASKIQGPYGYTF. DNA for the CDR3: TGTGCCAGTAAAATACAGGGACCCTATGGCTACACCTTC.

This clonotype was detected only a few times. The gene calls are TRBV10-3 and TRBJ2-7; D may be TRBD1 or TRBD2 (5 bases each). V was pared by 3 bases and J by 7 bases, with 13 bases between. This CDR3 contains 13 residues. Germline V gene sequence: CDR1 ENHRY, CDR2 SYGVKD. Written as DNA, the CDR3 is TGTGCCATCAGTGACGGGAATGGGGCGGAGCAGTACTTC. Translating gives CAISDGNGAEQYF.

The chain is built from TRBV28 and TRBJ1-2, with D possibly being TRBD1 (5 bases). The V gene lost 3 bases and the J gene lost 8 bases, with 10 bases spanning the gap. The CDR3 is made up of 12 amino acids. In germline, CDR1 is MDHEN, CDR2 SYDVKM. CDR3 amino acids: CASSFGQGGYTF. DNA of the CDR3: TGTGCCAGCAGTTTCGGCCAGGGCGGCTACACCTTC.

The chain employs TRBV15 and TRBJ1-6; D is unresolved. Germline loops: CDR1 LNHNV, CDR2 YYDKDF (reference sequence). Trimming shortened V by 5 bases and J by 0 bases, and 17 bases separated the two germline ends. The CDR3 length is 18 residues. CDR3 sequence: CATSFRTFPSSYNSPLHF. The DNA for the CDR3 is TGTGCCACCAGCTTTCGGACTTTCCCGAGCTCCTATAATTCACCCCTCCACTTT.

Turning to this clonotype: At one of its ends the junction is not consistent with the germline gene, which may arise from a read error. The V and J genes are TRBV5-1 and TRBJ1-2; a possible D gene is TRBD1 (6 bases). The CDR3 has 14 residues. CDR1 is SGHRS, CDR2 YFSETQ, per germline. The CDR3 bases are TGCGCCAGCAGCTTGGCCCAGGGGCGATATGGCTACGCCTTC. Translating gives CASSLAQGRYGYAF.

The chain has TRBV28 and TRBJ1-1; D possibly corresponds to TRBD1 (6 bases). The CDR3 covers 16 residues. V lost 6 bases and J lost 0, with 17 bases in between. Looked up from germline, CDR1 is MDHEN and CDR2 is SYDVKM. CDR3 in amino acids: CASSNGGGRVNTEAFF. The CDR3 nucleotides are TGTGCCAGCAGCAATGGGGGCGGTCGGGTGAACACTGAAGCTTTCTTT.